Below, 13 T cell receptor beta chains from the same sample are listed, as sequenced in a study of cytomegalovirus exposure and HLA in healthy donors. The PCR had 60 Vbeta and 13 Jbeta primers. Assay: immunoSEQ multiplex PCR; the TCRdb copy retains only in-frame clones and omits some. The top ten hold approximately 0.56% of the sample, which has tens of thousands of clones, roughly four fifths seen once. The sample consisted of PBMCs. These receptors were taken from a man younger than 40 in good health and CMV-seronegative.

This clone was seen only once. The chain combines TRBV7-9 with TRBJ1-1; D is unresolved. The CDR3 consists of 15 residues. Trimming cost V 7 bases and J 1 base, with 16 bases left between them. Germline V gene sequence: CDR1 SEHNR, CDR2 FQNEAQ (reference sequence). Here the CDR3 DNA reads TGTGCCAGCATCCCTCCGGGAGACCCGAACACTGAAGCTTTCTTT. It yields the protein CASIPPGDPNTEAFF.

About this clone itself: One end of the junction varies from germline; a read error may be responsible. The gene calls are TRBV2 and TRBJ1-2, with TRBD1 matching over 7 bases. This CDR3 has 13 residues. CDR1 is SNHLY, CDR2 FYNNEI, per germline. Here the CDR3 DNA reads TGTGCCAGCAGTGTAACGGGACAGTCCGGCTACCCCTTC. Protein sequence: CASSVTGQSGYPF.

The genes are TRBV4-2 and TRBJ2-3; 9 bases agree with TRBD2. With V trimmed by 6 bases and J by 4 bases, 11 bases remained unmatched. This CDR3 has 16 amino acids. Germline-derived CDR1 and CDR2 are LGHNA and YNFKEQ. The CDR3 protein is CASRNIAGEGADTQYF. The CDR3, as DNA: TGTGCCAGCAGAAATATAGCGGGAGAGGGAGCAGATACGCAGTATTTT.

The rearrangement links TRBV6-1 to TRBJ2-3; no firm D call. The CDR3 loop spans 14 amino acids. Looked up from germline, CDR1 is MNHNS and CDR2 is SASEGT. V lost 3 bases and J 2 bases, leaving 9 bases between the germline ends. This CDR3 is CASSDPYTTDTQYF. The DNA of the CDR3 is TGTGCCAGCAGTGACCCATACACCACAGATACGCAGTATTTT.

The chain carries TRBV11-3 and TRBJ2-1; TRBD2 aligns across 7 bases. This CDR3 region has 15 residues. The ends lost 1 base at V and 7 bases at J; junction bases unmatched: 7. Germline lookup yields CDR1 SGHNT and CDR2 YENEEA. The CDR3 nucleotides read TGTGCCAGCAGCTTAGGAGCTAGCGGAGGGAATGAGCAGTTCTTC. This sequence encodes CASSLGASGGNEQFF.

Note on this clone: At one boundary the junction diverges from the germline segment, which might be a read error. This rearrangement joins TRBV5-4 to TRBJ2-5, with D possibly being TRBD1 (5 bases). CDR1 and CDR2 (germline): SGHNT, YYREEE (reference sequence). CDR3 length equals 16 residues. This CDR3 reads CASSFPKGSPQDRAHF. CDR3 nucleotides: TGTGCCAGCAGCTTTCCGAAGGGGTCCCCACAGGACCGCGCCCACTTC.

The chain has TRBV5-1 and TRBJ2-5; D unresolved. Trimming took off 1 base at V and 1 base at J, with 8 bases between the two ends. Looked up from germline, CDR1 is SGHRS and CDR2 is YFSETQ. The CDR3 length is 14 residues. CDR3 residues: CASSLSTVQETQYF. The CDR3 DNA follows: TGCGCCAGCAGCTTGAGTACAGTCCAAGAGACCCAGTACTTC. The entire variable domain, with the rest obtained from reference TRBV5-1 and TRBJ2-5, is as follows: KAGVTQTPRYLIKTRGQQVTLSCSPISGHRSVSWYQQTPGQGLQFLFEYFSETQRNKGNFPGRFSGRQFSNSRSEMNVSTLELGDSALYLCASSLSTVQETQYFGPGTRLLVL.

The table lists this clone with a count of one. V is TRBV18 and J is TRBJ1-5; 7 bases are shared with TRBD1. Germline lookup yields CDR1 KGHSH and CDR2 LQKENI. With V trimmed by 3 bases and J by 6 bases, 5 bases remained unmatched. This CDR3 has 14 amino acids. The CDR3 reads CASSPDRDGQPQHF. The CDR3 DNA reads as TGTGCCAGCTCACCCGACAGGGACGGTCAGCCCCAGCATTTT.

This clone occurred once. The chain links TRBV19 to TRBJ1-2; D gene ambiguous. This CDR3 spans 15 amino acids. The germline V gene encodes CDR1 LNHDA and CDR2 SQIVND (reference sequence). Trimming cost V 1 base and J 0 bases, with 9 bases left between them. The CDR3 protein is CASSIGAATNYGYTF. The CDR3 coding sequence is TGTGCCAGTAGTATAGGGGCCGCTACTAACTATGGCTACACCTTC. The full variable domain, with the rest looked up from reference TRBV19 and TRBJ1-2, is DGGITQSPKYLFRKEGQNVTLSCEQNLNHDAMYWYRQDPGQGLRLIYYSQIVNDFQKGDIAEGYSVSREKKESFPLTVTSAQKNPTAFYLCASSIGAATNYGYTFGSGTRLTVV.

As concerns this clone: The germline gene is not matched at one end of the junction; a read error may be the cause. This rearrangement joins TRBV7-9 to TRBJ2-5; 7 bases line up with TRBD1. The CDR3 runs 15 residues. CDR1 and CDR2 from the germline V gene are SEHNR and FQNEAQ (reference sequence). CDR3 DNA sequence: TGTGCCAGCAGCTCGGGACAGATCACCCAAGGGACCCAGTACTTC. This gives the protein CASSSGQITQGTQYF.

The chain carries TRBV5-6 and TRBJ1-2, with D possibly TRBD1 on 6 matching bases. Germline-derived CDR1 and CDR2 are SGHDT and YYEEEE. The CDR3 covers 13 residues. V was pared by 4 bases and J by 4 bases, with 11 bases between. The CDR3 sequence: CASSLGQTYGYTF. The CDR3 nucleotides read TGTGCCAGCAGCCTAGGACAGACCTATGGCTACACCTTC.

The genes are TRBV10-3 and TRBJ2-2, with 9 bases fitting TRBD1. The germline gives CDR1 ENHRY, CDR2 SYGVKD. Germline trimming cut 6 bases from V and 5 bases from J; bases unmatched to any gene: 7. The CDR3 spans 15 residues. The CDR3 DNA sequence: TGTGCCATCAGCGAGGGACAGGGTTATACCGGGGAGCTGTTTTTT. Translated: CAISEGQGYTGELFF.

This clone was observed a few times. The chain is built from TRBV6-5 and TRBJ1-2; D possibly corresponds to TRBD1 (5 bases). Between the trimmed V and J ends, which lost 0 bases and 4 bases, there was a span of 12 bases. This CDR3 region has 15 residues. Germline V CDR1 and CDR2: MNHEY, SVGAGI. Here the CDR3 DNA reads TGTGCCAGCAGTTACTCGTCGAGACAGAGCTATGGCTACACCTTC. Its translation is CASSYSSRQSYGYTF.